This T cell receptor beta chain was recovered during a study of T cell responses to AZD1222 COVID-19 vaccine. A note on this clone: Its antigen is unidentified.

The method was immunoSEQ multiplex PCR; TCRdb's version includes in-frame clones alone and lacks a portion of them. The table records about 130,000 clones, roughly 85% of them present only once. V lost 5 bases to trimming and J lost 5 bases, with 18 bases between them. Germline V gene sequence: CDR1 MNHEY, CDR2 SMNVEV (reference sequence). The CDR3 is made up of 15 amino acids. The study's findings and limits: The span of vaccine-associated CD4 TCRs extended across spike, with dominance at 160-218 and 743-854. No repertoire was sampled before or during the peak T cell response, only after it.

The J gene is TRBJ1-2, the V gene TRBV27; possibly TRBD1 for D (6 bases). The specimen was peripheral blood, collected 28 days after the second AZD1222 dose. The TCR sequence derives from an adult who received the AZD1222 COVID-19 vaccine. CDR3 protein: CASSPDRTNSYGYTF. CDR3 nucleotide sequence: TGTGCCAGCAGTCCCGACAGGACTAACAGTTATGGCTACACCTTC.